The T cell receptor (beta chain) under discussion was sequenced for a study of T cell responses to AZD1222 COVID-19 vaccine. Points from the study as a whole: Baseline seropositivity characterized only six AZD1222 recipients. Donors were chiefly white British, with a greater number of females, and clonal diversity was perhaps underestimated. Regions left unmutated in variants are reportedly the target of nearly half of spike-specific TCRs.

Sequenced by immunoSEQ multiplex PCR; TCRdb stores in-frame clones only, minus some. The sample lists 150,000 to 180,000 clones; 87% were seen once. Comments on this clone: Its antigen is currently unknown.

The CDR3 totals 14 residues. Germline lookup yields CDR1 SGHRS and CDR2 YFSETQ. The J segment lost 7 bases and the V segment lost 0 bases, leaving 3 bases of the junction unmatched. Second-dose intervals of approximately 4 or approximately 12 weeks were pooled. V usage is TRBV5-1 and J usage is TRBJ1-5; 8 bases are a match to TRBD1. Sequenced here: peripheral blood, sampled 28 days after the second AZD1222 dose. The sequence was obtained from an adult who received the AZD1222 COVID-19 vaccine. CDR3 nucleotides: TGCGCCAGCAGCTTGGACAGGGGGTACCAGCCCCAGCATTTT. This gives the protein CASSLDRGYQPQHF.